Listed here is a single T cell receptor (beta chain). The trim removed 4 bases at V and 4 bases at J, leaving 0 bases unmatched. CDR1 SEHNR and CDR2 FQNEAQ come from the germline V gene (reference sequence). The CDR3 totals 13 residues. The data were obtained in a study of blood T cell repertoires in COVID-19. For the study at large: Acute-phase and convalescent COVID-19 samples originated in the United States, Italy and Spain. Sources were T cells, B-cell-depleted T cells, or PBMCs; the material itself was cDNA or gDNA.

As processed by the authors: Scientists estimated how many nucleated cells there were by amplifying reference gene primers. The table came from immunoSEQ multiplex PCR; TCRdb's copy has only in-frame clones and leaves some out. V and J calls plus clone size are reproduced from that table; the DNA served to infer D and trimming. The repertoire holds about 140,000 clones, with 75% to 90% as singletons. Sequencing was carried out using peripheral blood. This sequence was found in a human donor in a cohort sampled during active COVID-19. The chain is built from TRBV7-9 and TRBJ2-1; 8 bases are a match to TRBD2. The CDR3 nucleotides are TGTGCCAGCAGCTCTAGCGGGTACAATGAGCAGTTCTTC. This codes for CASSSSGYNEQFF.